This T cell receptor (beta chain) is drawn from a study of blood T cells in healthy people across ages. Then a second PCR, running about 6 to 12 cycles, was carried out with a sample-barcoded 5' primer and a J-beta primer mix. TCRdb reprocessed the 5' RACE reads with MiXCR, giving one entry per CDR3 protein. The sample includes over 1,500,000 distinct CDR3 sequences, roughly two fifths seen only once; the top ten take 23%. V was cut by 4 bases and J by 8 bases, with 8 bases left in between. The CDR3 loop spans 11 amino acids. Sequencing was done on a sample of blood. This sequence joins TRBV12-3 or TRBV12-4 and TRBJ1-2, with D uncertain. The source of this sequence is a human donor in good health. The CDR3 region is CASSYTGGYTF. The CDR3, as DNA: TGTGCCAGCAGTTATACCGGGGGCTACACCTTC.